This T cell receptor (beta chain) emerged from a study of identical twins. Notes on this clonotype: Its antigen is still unknown.

The germline V gene has CDR1 PRHDT and CDR2 FYEKMQ (reference sequence). This CDR3 region has 13 residues. Study-wide results and caveats: Model-predicted out-of-frame TCR alpha sharing fell below observed values in monozygotic twins. For cord blood, abundant beta clonotypes had fewer insertions, unlike memory repertoires, which showed none.

From the 5' RACE reads, TCRdb called clonotypes with MiXCR, one entry per CDR3 protein. Among around 1.7 million distinct CDR3 sequences listed, less than 35% were seen once. The sample was cord blood. The clonotype originates from a newborn girl in good health. V usage is TRBV13 and J usage is TRBJ2-7; 7 bases line up with TRBD1. The end of the DNA fits TRBJ2-5 better, so the J call may be wrong. The CDR3 DNA reads TGTGCCAGCAGCTTTCAGGGGGATGAGACCCAGTACTTC. Protein product: CASSFQGDETQYF.